This T cell receptor beta chain derives from a study of blood T cell repertoires in COVID-19. In the study overall: COVID-19 samples collected from the United States, Italy and Spain covered acute and convalescent phases. The cDNA or gDNA used as material had been derived from T cells, B-cell-depleted T cells, or PBMCs.

Methods used by the authors: Using reference gene primer amplification, nucleated cell counts were estimated. Using immunoSEQ multiplex PCR, the repertoire was profiled, and TCRdb retains in-frame clones only, with some absent. Clone size and the V and J calls come from that table; the DNA yielded D and trimming. The sample lists roughly 290,000 clones, around four fifths occurring once. The sequenced sample was peripheral blood. The clonotype comes from a woman in her forties or fifties with active or convalescent COVID-19.

The CDR3 DNA follows: TGTGCCAGCAGCAACCGGGACAGCTCTGGAAACACCATATATTTT. This translates into CASSNRDSSGNTIYF. The rearrangement uses TRBV7-2 and TRBJ1-3, with 7 positions matching TRBD1. The V and J ends lost 5 bases and 0 bases, in that order; junction bases with no gene match: 4. Germline V gene data show CDR1 as SGHTA and CDR2 as FQGNSA. The length of the CDR3 is 15 residues.